The 15 T cell receptor beta chains below all came from one sample that was sequenced in a study of blood T cell repertoires in COVID-19. TCRdb keeps only in-frame clones here, not all; method: immunoSEQ multiplex PCR. The sample holds a few hundred thousand clones, over 75% seen once. Sequencing was done on a sample of peripheral blood. The receptors originated from a man aged 30 to 39 who had recovered from COVID-19.

The chain recombines TRBV14 with TRBJ2-3, with unresolved D. Germline lookup yields CDR1 SGHDN and CDR2 FVKESK. CDR3 length: 13 residues. V was trimmed by 1 base and J by 5 bases, leaving 7 bases between them. CDR3: CASSQGGEDTQYF. DNA of the CDR3: TGTGCCAGCAGCCAAGGCGGAGAAGATACGCAGTATTTT.

CDR3 in amino acids: CASRGQGRETQYF. CDR3 sequence (DNA): TGTGCCAGCAGAGGACAGGGGAGGGAGACCCAGTACTTC. This chain links TRBV6-6 with TRBJ2-5; 9 bases fit TRBD1. V shed 6 bases, J shed 5 bases, and the junction held 4 bases outside the gene matches. The CDR3 runs to 13 residues. The germline V gene encodes CDR1 MNHNY and CDR2 SVGAGI (reference sequence).

The chain has TRBV7-9 and TRBJ2-2; TRBD1 matches 9 bases. This CDR3 has 18 amino acids. Germline V gives CDR1 SEHNR, CDR2 FQNEAQ (reference sequence). V lost 2 bases and J lost 1; bases outside the gene matches: 8. The CDR3 DNA is TGTGCCAGCAGCTTATCCCGACAGGGGGTCTTGAACACCGGGGAGCTGTTTTTT. Translated: CASSLSRQGVLNTGELFF.

For this clone: The same CDR3 can be traced to other DNA sequences in this sample. V usage is TRBV5-1 and J usage is TRBJ1-1; maybe TRBD1 (6 bases). V was clipped by 3 bases and J by 1 base, with 7 bases between them. In germline, CDR1 is SGHRS, CDR2 YFSETQ. This CDR3 comprises 13 residues. CDR3: CASSSTGNTEAFF. CDR3 nucleotide sequence: TGCGCCAGCAGCTCGACAGGGAACACTGAAGCTTTCTTT.

The J gene is TRBJ1-4, the V gene TRBV28; 8 bases agree with TRBD1. CDR3 length: 16 residues. The germline V gene has CDR1 MDHEN and CDR2 SYDVKM. Trimming cost V 4 bases and J 4 bases; bases outside gene matches: 8. CDR3 nucleotides: TGTGCCAGCAGTTCAGGAGGACAGGGCCGTAATGAAAAACTGTTTTTT. The encoded protein is CASSSGGQGRNEKLFF.

This chain uses TRBV7-6 with TRBJ1-3, with D possibly being TRBD1 (6 bases). The germline gives CDR1 SGHVS, CDR2 FNYEAQ. This CDR3 comprises 16 residues. V lost 5 bases to trimming and J lost 3 bases, with 17 bases between them. CDR3 nucleotide sequence: TGTGCCAGCAGCCGTCAAAACAGGGCAAATGGAAACACCATATATTTT. Translating gives CASSRQNRANGNTIYF. The full variable domain, its missing parts supplied by reference TRBV7-6 and TRBJ1-3, is GAGVSQSPRYKVTKRGQDVALRCDPISGHVSLYWYRQALGQGPEFLTYFNYEAQQDKSGLPNDRFSAERPEGSISTLTIQRTEQRDSAMYRCASSRQNRANGNTIYFGEGSWLTVV.

Note on this clone: Within the sample, other DNA sequences also encode this same CDR3. The rearrangement joins TRBV27 to TRBJ2-6; D ambiguous. CDR3 length: 13 residues. V was trimmed by 5 bases and J by 0 bases, leaving 2 bases between them. Germline CDR1 and CDR2: MNHEY and SMNVEV (reference sequence). The CDR3 nucleotides are TGTGCCAGCAGTCTCTCTGGGGCCAACGTCCTGACTTTC. This sequence encodes CASSLSGANVLTF.

The chain carries TRBV2 and TRBJ2-3; tentatively, D is TRBD1 (5 bases). Trimming removed 5 bases at V and 3 bases at J, with 12 bases between. The V gene's germline CDR1 is SNHLY and CDR2 FYNNEI. The CDR3 extends over 14 amino acids. CDR3: CASSPTRVTDTQYF. The CDR3 bases are TGTGCCAGCAGTCCTACCAGGGTGACAGATACGCAGTATTTT.

This clone was seen a few times. The chain recombines TRBV7-3 with TRBJ2-2, with D maybe TRBD1 (5 bases). CDR1 is SGHTA and CDR2 is FQGTGA in the germline V gene. There are 13 residues in the CDR3. The V end lost 2 bases, the J end lost 9 bases, and 10 bases lay between the germline ends. The CDR3 DNA reads TGTGCCAGCAGCTTAGACAGAACGCGGGAGCTGTTTTTT. It codes for CASSLDRTRELFF.

The CDR3 loop reads CATTIREGENTEAFF. Written as DNA, the CDR3 is TGTGCCACCACTATCCGGGAGGGGGAGAACACTGAAGCTTTCTTT. The chain is built from TRBV10-3 and TRBJ1-1, with D tentatively TRBD1 (6 bases). Germline CDR1 reads ENHRY; CDR2 reads SYGVKD. This CDR3 comprises 15 residues. Trimming left V 10 bases short and J 1 base short, with 19 bases between.

J is TRBJ1-1 and V is TRBV5-6; D perhaps matches TRBD1 (6 bases). Germline V gives CDR1 SGHDT, CDR2 YYEEEE. The CDR3 length is 14 residues. V was pared by 2 bases and J by 1 base, with 9 bases between. The CDR3 here is CASSFRTANTEAFF. The DNA of the CDR3 is TGTGCCAGCAGCTTCCGGACAGCGAACACTGAAGCTTTCTTT.

This clone was picked up one time. This chain uses TRBV6-5 with TRBJ1-1, with a weak D call TRBD1 (5 bases). The CDR3 is 12 residues long. Looked up from germline, CDR1 is MNHEY and CDR2 is SVGAGI. The ends were cut back, 5 bases at V and 8 bases at J, with 12 bases in the middle. CDR3 protein: CASSQSEGEAFF. CDR3 bases: TGTGCCAGCAGTCAATCGGAGGGGGAAGCTTTCTTT.

The chain couples TRBV7-9 to TRBJ2-7; TRBD2 matches 7 bases. V trimming: 4 bases; J trimming: 0 bases; junction bases outside the gene matches: 3. CDR1 is SEHNR and CDR2 is FQNEAQ in the germline V gene (reference sequence). There are 14 residues in the CDR3. The CDR3 sequence is CASSSGGISYEQYF. CDR3 in DNA: TGTGCCAGCAGCTCGGGGGGTATCTCCTACGAGCAGTACTTC.

The chain joins TRBV19 to TRBJ2-2, with D perhaps TRBD2 (6 bases). The V end lost 8 bases, the J end lost 2 bases, and 12 bases lay between the germline ends. In germline, CDR1 is LNHDA, CDR2 SQIVND (reference sequence). The CDR3 runs to 14 residues. As DNA, the CDR3 is TGTGCCAGTGGAGGGTATACAAACACCGGGGAGCTGTTTTTT. This translates into CASGGYTNTGELFF.

This clone is a singleton in its sample. CDR3 amino acids: CASRTGTDSNQPQHF. Here the CDR3 DNA reads TGTGCCAGCAGGACGGGGACAGATAGCAATCAGCCCCAGCATTTT. V usage is TRBV6-5 and J usage is TRBJ1-5; 7 positions agree with TRBD1. The V segment lost 6 bases and the J segment 0 bases; nucleotides outside the gene matches: 5. CDR1 is MNHEY, CDR2 SVGAGI, per germline. This CDR3 spans 15 amino acids.